Described below is a single TCR beta chain sequence and its context. Seattle enrolled patients during active infection and tracked them longitudinally. Measured with immunoSEQ multiplex PCR; TCRdb has only the in-frame clones, and not every one. The sample comprises about 110,000 clones, around 80% of which are singletons, and around 6.2% rests with the top ten. The CDR3 covers 14 residues. V gave up 3 bases and J gave up 6 bases; unmatched junction bases: 5. Germline V gives CDR1 LGHDT, CDR2 YNNKEL (reference sequence). The record originates from a study of blood T cell repertoires in COVID-19. Turning to the study itself: T cells, B-cell-depleted T cells, or PBMCs provided the cDNA or gDNA that served as material.

The J gene is TRBJ2-3, the V gene TRBV3-1 (or the pseudogene TRBV3-2), with TRBD2 matching over 8 bases. The origin of this receptor is an elderly man with COVID-19, enrolled during active disease. The sequencing sample was made of peripheral blood. For the CDR3, the DNA is TGTGCCAGCAGCCAGCGGGAGGCCCAGGATACGCAGTATTTT. Residues: CASSQREAQDTQYF.